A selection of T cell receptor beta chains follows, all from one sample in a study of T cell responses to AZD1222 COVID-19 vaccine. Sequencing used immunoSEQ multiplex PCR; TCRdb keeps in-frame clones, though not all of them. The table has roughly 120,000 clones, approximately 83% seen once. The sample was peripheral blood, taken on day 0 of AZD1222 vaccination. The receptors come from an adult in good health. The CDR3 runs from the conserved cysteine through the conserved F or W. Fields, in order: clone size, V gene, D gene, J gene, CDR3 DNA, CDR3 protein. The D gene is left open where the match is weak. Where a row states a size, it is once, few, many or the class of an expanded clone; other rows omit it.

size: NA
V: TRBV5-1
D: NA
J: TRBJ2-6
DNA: TGCGCCAGCAGCCGGGACGCAAACTCTGGGGCCAACGTCCTGACTTTC
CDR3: CASSRDANSGANVLTF

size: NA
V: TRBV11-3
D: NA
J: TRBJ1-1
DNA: TGTGCCAGCAGCTTAACGGTCGTAGCTTTCTTT
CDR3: CASSLTVVAFF

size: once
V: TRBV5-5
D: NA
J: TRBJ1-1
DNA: TGTGCCAGCAGCTTGTCCCCTACCGACACTGAAGCTTTCTTT
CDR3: CASSLSPTDTEAFF

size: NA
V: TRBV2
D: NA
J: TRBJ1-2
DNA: TGTGCCAGCAGGTGGGCTTCCAACTATGGCTACACCTTC
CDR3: CASRWASNYGYTF

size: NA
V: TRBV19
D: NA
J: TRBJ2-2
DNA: TGTGCCAGTAGTATGATCTCCGGGGGCAACGGCGGGGAGCTGTTTTTT
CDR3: CASSMISGGNGGELFF

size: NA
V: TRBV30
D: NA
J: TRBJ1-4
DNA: TGTGCCTGGAGTGTACTAAGGGAAAAACTGTTTTTT
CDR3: CAWSVLREKLFF

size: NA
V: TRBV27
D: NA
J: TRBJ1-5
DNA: TGTGCCAGCAGTTTCCAGTATAGCAATCAGCCCCAGCATTTT
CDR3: CASSFQYSNQPQHF

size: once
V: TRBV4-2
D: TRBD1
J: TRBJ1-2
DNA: TGTGCCAGCAGCCAAGCCCTACAGGGGGCCCTCTATGGCTACACCTTC
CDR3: CASSQALQGALYGYTF

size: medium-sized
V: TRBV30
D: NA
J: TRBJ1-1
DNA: TGTGCCTGGAGTGTTTCGGGGGACGCTGAAGCTTTCTTT
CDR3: CAWSVSGDAEAFF

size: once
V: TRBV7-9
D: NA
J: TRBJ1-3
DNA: TGTGCCAGCAGCTTAGCCCAGAGCTCTGGAAACACCATATATTTT
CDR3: CASSLAQSSGNTIYF

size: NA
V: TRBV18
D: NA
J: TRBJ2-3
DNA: TGTGCCAGCTCACCTCAACCCCCCCCAGATACGCAGTATTTT
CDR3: CASSPQPPPDTQYF

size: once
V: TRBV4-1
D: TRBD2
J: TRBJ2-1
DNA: TGCGCCAGCAGCGCGACTAGCGGGAGGAATGAGCAGTTCTTC
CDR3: CASSATSGRNEQFF

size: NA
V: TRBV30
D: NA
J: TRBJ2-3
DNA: TGTGCCTGGAGCGGAGGCGCAGATACGCAGTATTTT
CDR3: CAWSGGADTQYF

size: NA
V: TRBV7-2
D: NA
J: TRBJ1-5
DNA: TGTGCCAGCAGCTTCAATAGCAATCAGCCCCAGCATTTT
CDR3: CASSFNSNQPQHF

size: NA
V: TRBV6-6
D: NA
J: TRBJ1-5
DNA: TGTGCCAGCAGCCTCATCCAGAATCAGCCCCAGCATTTT
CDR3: CASSLIQNQPQHF

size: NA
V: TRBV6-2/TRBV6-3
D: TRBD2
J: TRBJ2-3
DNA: TGTGCCAGCAGTCCCCGACTAGCGGGGGGGTCGGCAGATACGCAGTATTTT
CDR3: CASSPRLAGGSADTQYF

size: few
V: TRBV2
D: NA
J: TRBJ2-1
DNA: TGTGCCAGCAGTGGGGGACCTAAAACCGGCTCCTACAATGAGCAGTTCTTC
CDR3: CASSGGPKTGSYNEQFF

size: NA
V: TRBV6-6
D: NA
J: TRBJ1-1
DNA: TGTGCCAGCATTACAGTGAAGGGGGGGGGCACTGAAGCTTTCTTT
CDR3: CASITVKGGGTEAFF

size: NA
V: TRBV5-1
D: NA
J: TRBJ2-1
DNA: TGCGCCAGCAGCTTGGGCGGGAATATGGCCTACAATGAGCAGTTCTTC
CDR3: CASSLGGNMAYNEQFF

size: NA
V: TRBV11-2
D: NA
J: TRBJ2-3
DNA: TGTGCCAGCAGCTTATGGACAGATACGCAGTATTTT
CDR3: CASSLWTDTQYF

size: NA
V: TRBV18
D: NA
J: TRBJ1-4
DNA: TGTGCCAGCTCACCTCAGGAGGGATCTAATGAAAAACTGTTTTTT
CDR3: CASSPQEGSNEKLFF

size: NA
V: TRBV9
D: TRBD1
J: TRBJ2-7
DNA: TGTGCCAGCAGCGCCGCGGGACAGGGGGGACCTGAGCAGTACTTC
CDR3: CASSAAGQGGPEQYF

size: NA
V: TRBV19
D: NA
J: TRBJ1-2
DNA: TGTGCCAGTAGGGAGTCCGGGGTACGGACTGGCTATGGCTACACCTTC
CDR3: CASRESGVRTGYGYTF

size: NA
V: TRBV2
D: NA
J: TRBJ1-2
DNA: TGTGCCAGCAGTGAAGCCCTCAGTGGCTACACCTTC
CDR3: CASSEALSGYTF